The entry that follows covers one T cell receptor (beta chain) sequence. The source of the sample is a study of blood T cell repertoires in COVID-19. The CDR3 runs 15 residues. From germline, CDR1 is SGHVS and CDR2 FQNEAQ. The trim removed 2 bases at V and 5 bases at J, leaving 6 bases unmatched. Method: immunoSEQ multiplex PCR; TCRdb's copy keeps in-frame clones and lacks some. Here the sample spans about 350,000 clones, around 87% being singletons. Living in 25 or so US areas, the participants were between roughly 18 and 89 years of age. V and J are TRBV7-8 and TRBJ2-5; 9 positions agree with TRBD1. Input material: PBMCs or T cells enriched from blood (not recorded which). The clonotype was recovered from a woman aged 25 to 45 who had recovered from COVID-19. The CDR3, as DNA: TGTGCCAGCAGCTTACAACAGGGGGCGCGGGAGACCCAGTACTTC. It specifies CASSLQQGARETQYF.